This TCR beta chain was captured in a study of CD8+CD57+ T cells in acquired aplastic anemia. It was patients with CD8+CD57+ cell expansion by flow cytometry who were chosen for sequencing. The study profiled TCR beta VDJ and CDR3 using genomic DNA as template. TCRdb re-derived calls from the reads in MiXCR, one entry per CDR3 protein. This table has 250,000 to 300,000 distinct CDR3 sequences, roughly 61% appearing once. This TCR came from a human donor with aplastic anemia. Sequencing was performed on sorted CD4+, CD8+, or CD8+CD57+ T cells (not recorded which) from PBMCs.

In nucleotides, the CDR3 is TGTGCCAGCAGCGTAGTAGGGACTCAAGAGACCCAGTACTTC. Its protein is CASSVVGTQETQYF. This sequence joins TRBV9 and TRBJ2-5, with D possibly being TRBD2 (6 bases). V lost 0 bases and J lost 2, with 8 bases in between. Germline V gene sequence: CDR1 SGDLS, CDR2 YYNGEE. The CDR3 consists of 14 residues.